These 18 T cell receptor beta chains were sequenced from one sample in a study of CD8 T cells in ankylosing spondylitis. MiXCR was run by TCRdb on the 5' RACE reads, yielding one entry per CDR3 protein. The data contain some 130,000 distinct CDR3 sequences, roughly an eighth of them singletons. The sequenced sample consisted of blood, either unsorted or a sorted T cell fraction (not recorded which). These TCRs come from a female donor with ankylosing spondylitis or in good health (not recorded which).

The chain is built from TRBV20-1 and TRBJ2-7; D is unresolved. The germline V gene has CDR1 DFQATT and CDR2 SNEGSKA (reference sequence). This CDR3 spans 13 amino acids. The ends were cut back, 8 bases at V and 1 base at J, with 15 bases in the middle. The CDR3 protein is CSPVQLSSYEQYF. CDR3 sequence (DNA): TGCAGTCCGGTGCAGCTATCTTCCTACGAGCAGTACTTC.

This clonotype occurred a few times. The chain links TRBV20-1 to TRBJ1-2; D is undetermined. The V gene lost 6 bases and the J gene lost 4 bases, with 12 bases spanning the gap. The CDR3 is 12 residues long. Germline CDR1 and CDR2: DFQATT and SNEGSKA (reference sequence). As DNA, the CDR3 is TGCAGTGCAGGGCGGTCGGGCTATGGCTACACCTTC. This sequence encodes CSAGRSGYGYTF.

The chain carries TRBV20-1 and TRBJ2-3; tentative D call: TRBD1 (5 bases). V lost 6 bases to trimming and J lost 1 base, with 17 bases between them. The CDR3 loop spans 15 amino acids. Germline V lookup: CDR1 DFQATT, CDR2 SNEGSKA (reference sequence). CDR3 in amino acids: CSARTPEGGTDTQYF. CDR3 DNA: TGCAGTGCCCGGACCCCGGAAGGGGGCACAGATACGCAGTATTTT.

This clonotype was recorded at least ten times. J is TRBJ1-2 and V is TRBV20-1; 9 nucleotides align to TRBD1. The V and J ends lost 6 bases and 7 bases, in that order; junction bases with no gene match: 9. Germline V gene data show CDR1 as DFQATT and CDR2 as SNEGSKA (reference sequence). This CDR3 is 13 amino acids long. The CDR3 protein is CSATPTGGFGYTF. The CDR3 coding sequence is TGCAGTGCCACCCCGACAGGGGGATTTGGCTACACCTTC.

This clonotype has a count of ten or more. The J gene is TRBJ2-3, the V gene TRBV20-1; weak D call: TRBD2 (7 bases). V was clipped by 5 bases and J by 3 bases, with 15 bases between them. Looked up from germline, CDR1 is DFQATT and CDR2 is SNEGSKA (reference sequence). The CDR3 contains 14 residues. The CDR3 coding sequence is TGCAGTGCTCATGGGGGGGCTCAGACAGATACGCAGTATTTT. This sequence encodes CSAHGGAQTDTQYF.

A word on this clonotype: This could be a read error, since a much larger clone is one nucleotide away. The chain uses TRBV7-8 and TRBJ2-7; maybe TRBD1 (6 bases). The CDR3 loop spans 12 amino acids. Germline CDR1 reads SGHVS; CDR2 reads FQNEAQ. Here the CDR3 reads CASSRQAYELYF. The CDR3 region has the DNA TGTGCCAGCAGCAGACAGGCCTACGAGCTGTACTTC.

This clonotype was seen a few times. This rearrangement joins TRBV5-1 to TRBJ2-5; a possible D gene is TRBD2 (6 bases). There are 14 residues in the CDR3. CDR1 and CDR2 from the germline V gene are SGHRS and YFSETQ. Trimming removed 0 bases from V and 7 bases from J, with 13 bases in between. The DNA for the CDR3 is TGCGCCAGCAGCTTGGAATCGGGGGTGGGGACCCAGTACTTC. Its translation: CASSLESGVGTQYF.

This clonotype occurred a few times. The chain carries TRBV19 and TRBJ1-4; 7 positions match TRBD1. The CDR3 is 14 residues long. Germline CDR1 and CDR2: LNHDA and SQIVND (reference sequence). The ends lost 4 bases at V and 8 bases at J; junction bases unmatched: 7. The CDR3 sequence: CASSNPGTEEKLFF. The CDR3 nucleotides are TGTGCCAGTAGTAACCCCGGGACAGAAGAAAAACTGTTTTTT. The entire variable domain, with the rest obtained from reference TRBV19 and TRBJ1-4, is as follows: DGGITQSPKYLFRKEGQNVTLSCEQNLNHDAMYWYRQDPGQGLRLIYYSQIVNDFQKGDIAEGYSVSREKKESFPLTVTSAQKNPTAFYLCASSNPGTEEKLFFGSGTQLSVL.

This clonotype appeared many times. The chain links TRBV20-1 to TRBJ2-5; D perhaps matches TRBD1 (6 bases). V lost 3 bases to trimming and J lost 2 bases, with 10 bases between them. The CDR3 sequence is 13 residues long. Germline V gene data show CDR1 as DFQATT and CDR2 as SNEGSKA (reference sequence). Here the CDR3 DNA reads TGCAGTGCTAGGGGGGCAGGTCAAGAGACCCAGTACTTC. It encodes CSARGAGQETQYF.

CDR3 loop: CASSLKPGPAGTDTQYF. The DNA of the CDR3 is TGCGCCAGCAGCTTGAAACCGGGACCAGCGGGCACAGATACGCAGTATTTT. The chain has TRBV5-1 and TRBJ2-3; perhaps D is TRBD1 or TRBD2 (5 bases each). Per germline, CDR1 SGHRS and CDR2 YFSETQ. V was shortened by 1 base and J by 1 base, with 16 bases between the two germline ends. CDR3 length equals 17 residues.

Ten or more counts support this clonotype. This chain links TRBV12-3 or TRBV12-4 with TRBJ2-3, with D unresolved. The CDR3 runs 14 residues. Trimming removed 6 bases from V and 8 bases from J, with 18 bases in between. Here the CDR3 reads CASSQDRSVVTQYF. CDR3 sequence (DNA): TGTGCCAGCAGCCAAGATCGCAGCGTAGTTACGCAGTATTTT.

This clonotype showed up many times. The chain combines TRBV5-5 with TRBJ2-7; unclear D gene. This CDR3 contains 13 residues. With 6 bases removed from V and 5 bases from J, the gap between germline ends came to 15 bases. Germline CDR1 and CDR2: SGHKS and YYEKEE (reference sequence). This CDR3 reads CASMSGLRHEQYF. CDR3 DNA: TGTGCCAGCATGTCCGGGCTTCGTCACGAGCAGTACTTC.

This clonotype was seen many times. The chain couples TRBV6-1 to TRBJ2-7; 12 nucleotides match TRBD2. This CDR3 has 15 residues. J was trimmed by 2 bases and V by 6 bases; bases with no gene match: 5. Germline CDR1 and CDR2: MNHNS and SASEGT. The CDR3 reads CASSHLAGGPYEQYF. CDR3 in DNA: TGTGCCAGCAGCCATCTAGCGGGAGGGCCCTACGAGCAGTACTTC.

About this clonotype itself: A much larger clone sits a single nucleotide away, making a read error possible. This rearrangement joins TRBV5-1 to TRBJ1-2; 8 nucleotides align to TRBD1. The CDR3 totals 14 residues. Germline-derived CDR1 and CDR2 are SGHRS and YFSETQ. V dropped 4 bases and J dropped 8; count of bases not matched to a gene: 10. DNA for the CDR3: TGCGCCAGCAGCCCTGGACAGGGAGAAGCAGGCTACACCTTC. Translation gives CASSPGQGEAGYTF.

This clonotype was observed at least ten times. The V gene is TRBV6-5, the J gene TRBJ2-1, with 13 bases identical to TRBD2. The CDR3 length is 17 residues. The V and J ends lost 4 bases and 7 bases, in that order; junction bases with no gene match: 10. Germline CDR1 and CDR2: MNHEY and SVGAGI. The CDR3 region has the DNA TGTGCCAGCAGTTCTCCCAAGACGGGACTAGCGGGGAATGAGCAGTTCTTC. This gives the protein CASSSPKTGLAGNEQFF.

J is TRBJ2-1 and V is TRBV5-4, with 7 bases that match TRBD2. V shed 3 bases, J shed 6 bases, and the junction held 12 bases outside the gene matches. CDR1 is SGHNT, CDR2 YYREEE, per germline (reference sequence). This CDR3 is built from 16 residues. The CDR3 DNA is TGTGCCAGCAGCTCGCCTGCGCGGGGGACGATCAATGAGCAGTTCTTC. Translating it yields CASSSPARGTINEQFF.

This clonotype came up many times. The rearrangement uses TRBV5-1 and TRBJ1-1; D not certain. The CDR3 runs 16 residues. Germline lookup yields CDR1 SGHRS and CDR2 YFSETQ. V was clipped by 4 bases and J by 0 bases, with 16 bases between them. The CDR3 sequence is CASSRALSGMNTEAFF. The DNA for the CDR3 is TGCGCCAGCAGCCGGGCTTTGTCTGGAATGAACACTGAAGCTTTCTTT.

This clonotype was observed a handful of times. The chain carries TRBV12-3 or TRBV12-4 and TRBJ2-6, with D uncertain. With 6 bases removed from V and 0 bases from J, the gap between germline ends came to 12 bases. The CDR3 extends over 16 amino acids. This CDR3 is CASRKGDFSGANVLTF. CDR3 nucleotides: TGTGCCAGCAGAAAGGGTGACTTCTCTGGGGCCAACGTCCTGACTTTC.